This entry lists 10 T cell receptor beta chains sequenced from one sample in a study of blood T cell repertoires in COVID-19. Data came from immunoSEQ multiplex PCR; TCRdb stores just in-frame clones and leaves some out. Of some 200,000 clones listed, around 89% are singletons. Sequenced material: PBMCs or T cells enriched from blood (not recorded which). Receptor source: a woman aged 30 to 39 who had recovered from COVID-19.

CDR3 DNA sequence: TGTGCCAGCAGCTTAGGGTTGGGCCTGAACACTGAAGCTTTCTTT. This codes for CASSLGLGLNTEAFF. The chain recombines TRBV7-2 with TRBJ1-1; no firm D call. The V end lost 1 base, the J end lost 0 bases, and 9 bases lay between the germline ends. The germline V gene encodes CDR1 SGHTA and CDR2 FQGNSA. The CDR3 consists of 15 residues.

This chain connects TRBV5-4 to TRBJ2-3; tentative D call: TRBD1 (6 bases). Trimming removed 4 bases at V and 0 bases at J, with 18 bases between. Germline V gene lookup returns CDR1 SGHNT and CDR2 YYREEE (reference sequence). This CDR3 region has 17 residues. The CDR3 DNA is TGTGCCAGCAGCCCCCGGACAGATCTATATAGCACAGATACGCAGTATTTT. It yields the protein CASSPRTDLYSTDTQYF.

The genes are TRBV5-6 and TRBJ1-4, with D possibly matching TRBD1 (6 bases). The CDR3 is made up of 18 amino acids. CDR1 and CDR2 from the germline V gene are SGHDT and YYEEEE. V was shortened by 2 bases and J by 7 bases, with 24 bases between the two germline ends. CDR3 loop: CASSLLLGLGGPSEKLFF. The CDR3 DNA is TGTGCCAGCAGCTTACTCCTGGGCCTCGGGGGGCCTAGTGAAAAACTGTTTTTT.

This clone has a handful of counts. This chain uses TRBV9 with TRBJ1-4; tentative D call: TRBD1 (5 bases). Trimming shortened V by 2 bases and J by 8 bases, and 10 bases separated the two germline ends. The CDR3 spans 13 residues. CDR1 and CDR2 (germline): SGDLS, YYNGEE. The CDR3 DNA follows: TGTGCCAGCAGCGTCGACAGTGGGGAAAAACTGTTTTTT. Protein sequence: CASSVDSGEKLFF.

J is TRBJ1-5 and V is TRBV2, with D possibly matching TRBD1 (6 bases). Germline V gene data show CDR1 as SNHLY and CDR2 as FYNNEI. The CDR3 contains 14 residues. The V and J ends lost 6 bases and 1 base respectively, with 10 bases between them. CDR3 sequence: CASSKDRSNQPQHF. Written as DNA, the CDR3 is TGTGCCAGCAGCAAGGACAGAAGCAATCAGCCCCAGCATTTT.

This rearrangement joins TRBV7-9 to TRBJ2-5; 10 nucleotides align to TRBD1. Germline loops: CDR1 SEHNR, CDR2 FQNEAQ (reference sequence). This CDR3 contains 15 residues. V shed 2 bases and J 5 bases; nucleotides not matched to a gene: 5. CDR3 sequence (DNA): TGTGCCAGCAGCTTACGACAGGGGGCTAGGGAGACCCAGTACTTC. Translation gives CASSLRQGARETQYF.

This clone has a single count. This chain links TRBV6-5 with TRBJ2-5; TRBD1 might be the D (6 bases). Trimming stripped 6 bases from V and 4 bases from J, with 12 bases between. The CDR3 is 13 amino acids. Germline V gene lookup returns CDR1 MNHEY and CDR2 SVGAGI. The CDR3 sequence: CASRTNRAETQYF. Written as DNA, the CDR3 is TGTGCCAGCAGGACCAACAGGGCAGAGACCCAGTACTTC.

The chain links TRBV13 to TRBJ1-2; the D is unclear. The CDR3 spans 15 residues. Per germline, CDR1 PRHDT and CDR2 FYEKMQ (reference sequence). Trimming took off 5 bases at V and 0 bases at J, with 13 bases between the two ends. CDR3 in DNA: TGTGCCAGCAGCCTCACCCCTACAGCTAACTATGGCTACACCTTC. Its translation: CASSLTPTANYGYTF.

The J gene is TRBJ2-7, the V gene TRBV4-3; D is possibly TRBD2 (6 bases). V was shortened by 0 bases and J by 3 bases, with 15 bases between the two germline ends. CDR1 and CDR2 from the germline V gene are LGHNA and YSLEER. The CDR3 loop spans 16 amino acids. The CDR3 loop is CASSQDRLVSLYEQYF. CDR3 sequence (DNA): TGCGCCAGCAGCCAAGATCGACTAGTCAGTCTCTACGAGCAGTACTTC.

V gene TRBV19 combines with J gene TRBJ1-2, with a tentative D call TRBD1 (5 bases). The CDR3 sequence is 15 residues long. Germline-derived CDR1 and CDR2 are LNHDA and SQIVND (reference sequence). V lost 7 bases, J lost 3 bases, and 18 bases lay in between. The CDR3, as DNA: TGTGCCAGTAACCCGGGTCCAGGGACTTACTATGGCTACACCTTC. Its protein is CASNPGPGTYYGYTF.